This TCR beta chain was recovered during a study of CD8 T cells in Susac syndrome. About the research overall: Within the group of sequenced Susac syndrome patients, roughly six had active disease and fewer than 10 were in remission. Whole-study results and caveats: Within Susac syndrome CD4+ T cell repertoires, clonal expansion was not evident.

Germline V gene data show CDR1 as LNHDA and CDR2 as SQIVND (reference sequence). The CDR3 covers 13 residues. V was clipped by 11 bases and J by 2 bases, with 15 bases between them. A word on this clonotype: Its antigen is currently unknown.

The authors reverse transcribed about 0.5 to 1 ug RNA with random hexamers. immunoSEQ multiplex PCR amplified TCR beta CDR3 across 54 Vbeta, 13 Jbeta. TCRdb re-called the immunoSEQ multiplex PCR reads with MiXCR, one entry per CDR3 protein. Of about 200,000 distinct CDR3 sequences in the sample, about 91% were seen once. The CD8+ and CD4+ T cells were isolated magnetically using a negative isolation approach, whereas the TEMRA cells were enriched by FACS. Sequencing input: CD4+ T cells from PBMCs. The TCR originated in a human donor with Susac syndrome. The rearrangement links TRBV19 to TRBJ1-1; D remains unclear. The chain's CDR3 is CAATRTENTEAFF. The DNA of the CDR3 is TGTGCCGCTACCCGGACGGAAAACACTGAAGCTTTCTTT.